This T cell receptor (beta chain) was recovered during a study of type 1 and type 2 diabetes patients. Genomic DNA was the PCR template. Multiplex PCR with 30 forward and 13 reverse primers amplified the TCR beta CDR3. TCRdb itself ran the multiplex PCR reads through MiXCR, one entry per CDR3 protein. The sample yields about 250,000 distinct CDR3 sequences, approximately 45% seen once. The V end was cut by 3 bases, the J end by 6 bases, with 17 bases between. The CDR3 covers 16 residues. CDR1 and CDR2 (germline): SGHTA, FQGNSA. This clonotype was seen once. Sequencing used peripheral blood mononuclear cells (PBMCs). This clonotype was sampled from a man younger than 35 with type 2 diabetes. This chain uses TRBV7-2 with TRBJ2-2; unclear D gene. The CDR3 spells CASSFSVGIPAGELFF. DNA of the CDR3: TGTGCCAGCAGCTTCTCCGTTGGGATTCCAGCCGGGGAGCTGTTTTTT.